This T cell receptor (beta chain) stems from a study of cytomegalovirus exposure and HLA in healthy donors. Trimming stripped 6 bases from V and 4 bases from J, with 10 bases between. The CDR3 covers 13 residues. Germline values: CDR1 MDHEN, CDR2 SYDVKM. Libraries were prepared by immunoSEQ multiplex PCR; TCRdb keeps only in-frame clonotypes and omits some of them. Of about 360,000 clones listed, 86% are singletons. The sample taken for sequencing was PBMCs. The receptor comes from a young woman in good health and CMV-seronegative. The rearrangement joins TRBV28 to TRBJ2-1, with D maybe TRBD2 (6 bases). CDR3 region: CASRHGGYNEQFF. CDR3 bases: TGTGCCAGCAGGCACGGGGGTTACAATGAGCAGTTCTTC.